Detailed here is one T cell receptor beta chain. Its antigen is unknown. Vbeta (60) and Jbeta (13) primers were used in the PCR. Produced via immunoSEQ multiplex PCR; TCRdb's table is partial and in-frame only. The sample lists 150,000 to 200,000 clones; 81% were seen once. The record originates from a study of cytomegalovirus exposure and HLA in healthy donors. Turning to the study itself: A preliminary data release comprised roughly 85 million unique TCRs obtained from HLA-typed donors.

General study points: When a later analysis was performed, an Asian-associated ancestry cluster reportedly had fewer N-insertions than the approximately 680-donor mean. It was in a later analysis that TCR association rates were seen to vary by HLA locus, highest for DRB1 and lowest for HLA-C.

Germline-derived CDR1 and CDR2 are SGHNT and YENEEA. V lost 5 bases and J 0 bases, leaving 8 bases between the germline ends. The CDR3 extends over 13 amino acids. This sequence was found in a woman younger than 35 in good health and CMV-seropositive. The sequenced sample consisted of PBMCs. This chain links TRBV11-3 with TRBJ2-7; possibly TRBD2 for D (5 bases). The CDR3 bases are TGTGCCAGCAGCCCCGCGGGCTCCTACGAGCAGTACTTC. Protein: CASSPAGSYEQYF.